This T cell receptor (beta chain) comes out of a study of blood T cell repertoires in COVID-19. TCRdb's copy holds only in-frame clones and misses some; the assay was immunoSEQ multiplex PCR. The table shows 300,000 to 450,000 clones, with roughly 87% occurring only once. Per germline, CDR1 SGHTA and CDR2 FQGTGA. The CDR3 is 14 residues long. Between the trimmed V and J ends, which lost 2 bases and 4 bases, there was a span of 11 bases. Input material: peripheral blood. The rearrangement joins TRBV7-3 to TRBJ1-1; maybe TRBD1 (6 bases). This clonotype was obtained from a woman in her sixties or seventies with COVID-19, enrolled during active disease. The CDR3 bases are TGTGCCAGCAGCTTAGGCAGGGGCGGCACTGAAGCTTTCTTT. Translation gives CASSLGRGGTEAFF.